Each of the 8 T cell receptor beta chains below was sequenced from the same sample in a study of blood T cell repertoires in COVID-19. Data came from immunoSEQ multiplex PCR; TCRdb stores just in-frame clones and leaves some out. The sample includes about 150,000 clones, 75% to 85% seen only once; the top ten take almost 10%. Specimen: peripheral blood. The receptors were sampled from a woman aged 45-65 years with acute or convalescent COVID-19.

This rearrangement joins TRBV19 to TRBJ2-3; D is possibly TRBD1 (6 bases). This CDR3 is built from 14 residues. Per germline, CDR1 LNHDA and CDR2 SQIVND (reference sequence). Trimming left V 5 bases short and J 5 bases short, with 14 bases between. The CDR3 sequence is CASSYSQGRDTQYF. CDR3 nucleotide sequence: TGTGCCAGTAGTTATAGTCAGGGGAGAGATACGCAGTATTTT.

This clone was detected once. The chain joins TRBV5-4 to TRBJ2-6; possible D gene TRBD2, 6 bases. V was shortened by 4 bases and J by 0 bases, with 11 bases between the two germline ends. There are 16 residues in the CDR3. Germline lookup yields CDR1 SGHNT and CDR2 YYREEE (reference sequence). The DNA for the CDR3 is TGTGCCAGCAGCCGGACGGGACTCTCTGGGGCCAACGTCCTGACTTTC. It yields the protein CASSRTGLSGANVLTF.

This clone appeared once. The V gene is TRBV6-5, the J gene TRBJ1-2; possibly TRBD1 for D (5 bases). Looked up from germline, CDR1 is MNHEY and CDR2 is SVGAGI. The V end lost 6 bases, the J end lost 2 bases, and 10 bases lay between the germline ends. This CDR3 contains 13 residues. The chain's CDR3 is CASSRTLNYGYTF. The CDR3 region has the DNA TGTGCCAGCAGCCGGACACTCAACTATGGCTACACCTTC.

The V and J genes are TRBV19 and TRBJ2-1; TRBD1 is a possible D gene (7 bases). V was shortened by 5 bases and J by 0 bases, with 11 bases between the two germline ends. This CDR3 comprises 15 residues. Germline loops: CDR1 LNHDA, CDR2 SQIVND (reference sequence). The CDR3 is CASSAGGSSYNEQFF. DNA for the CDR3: TGTGCCAGTAGTGCAGGGGGGAGCTCCTACAATGAGCAGTTCTTC.

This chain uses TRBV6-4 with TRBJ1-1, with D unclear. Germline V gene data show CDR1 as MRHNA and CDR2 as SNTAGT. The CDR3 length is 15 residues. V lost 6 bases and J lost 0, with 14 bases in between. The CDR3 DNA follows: TGTGCCAGCAGGGCGGAGGGAGGACTGAACACTGAAGCTTTCTTT. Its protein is CASRAEGGLNTEAFF.

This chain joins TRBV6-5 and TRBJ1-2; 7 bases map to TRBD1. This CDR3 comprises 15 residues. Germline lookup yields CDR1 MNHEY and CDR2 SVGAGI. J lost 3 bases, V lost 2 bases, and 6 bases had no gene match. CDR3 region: CASSYQGQGDYGYTF. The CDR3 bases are TGTGCCAGCAGTTACCAGGGGCAGGGGGACTATGGCTACACCTTC.

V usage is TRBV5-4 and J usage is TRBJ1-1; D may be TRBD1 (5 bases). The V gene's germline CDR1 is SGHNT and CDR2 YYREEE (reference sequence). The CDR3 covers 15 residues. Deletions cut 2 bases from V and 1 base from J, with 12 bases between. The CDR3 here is CASSFPTDGNTEAFF. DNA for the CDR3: TGTGCCAGCAGCTTCCCGACAGATGGGAACACTGAAGCTTTCTTT.

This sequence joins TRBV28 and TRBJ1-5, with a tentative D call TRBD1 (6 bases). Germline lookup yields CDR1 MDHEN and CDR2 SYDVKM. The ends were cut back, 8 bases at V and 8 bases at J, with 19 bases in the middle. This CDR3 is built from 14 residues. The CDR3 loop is CASRLGTRWEPQHF. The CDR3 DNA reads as TGTGCCAGCCGCTTAGGGACACGATGGGAGCCCCAGCATTTT.